Listed below are T cell receptor beta chains from one sample, sequenced in a study of blood T cells in healthy people across ages. TCRdb ran MiXCR on the 5' RACE reads and lists one entry per CDR3 protein. The table includes roughly 2 million distinct CDR3 sequences, around half detected once. Sequenced: blood. The receptor set was obtained from a woman aged 40 to 50 in good health. CDR3s include the opening cysteine and the closing phenylalanine or tryptophan. Fields, in order: J gene, V gene, D gene, clone size, CDR3 protein, CDR3 DNA. The D gene is left open where the match is weak. Some rows mark clone size as missing; the rest say once, few, many or name a class of expanded clone.

>TRBJ1-1|TRBV3-1|.|.
CASSQGLTAEAFF
TGTGCCAGCAGCCAAGGATTGACAGCTGAAGCTTTCTTT
>TRBJ2-7|TRBV29-1|TRBD2|few
CSVEGEAGESYEQYF
TGCAGCGTTGAGGGAGAAGCGGGGGAGTCCTACGAGCAGTACTTC
>TRBJ2-7|TRBV6-6|.|few
CASLGAESSYEQYF
TGTGCCAGCCTAGGCGCGGAGAGCTCCTACGAGCAGTACTTC
>TRBJ2-3|TRBV4-1|TRBD2|.
CASSHSWGSSGGTDTQYF
TGCGCCAGCAGCCACTCCTGGGGTTCGAGCGGGGGCACAGATACGCAGTATTTT
>TRBJ2-5|TRBV27|.|once
CASSFGAGREQYF
TGTGCCAGCAGTTTTGGGGCCGGCAGGGAGCAGTACTTC
>TRBJ2-1|TRBV5-1|.|many
CASSVREYNEQFF
TGCGCCAGCAGCGTTCGGGAATACAATGAGCAGTTCTTC
>TRBJ1-4|TRBV5-1|.|.
CASSFGGSNEKLFF
TGCGCCAGCAGCTTCGGGGGGTCTAATGAAAAACTGTTTTTT
>TRBJ1-5|TRBV28|.|.
CAGSRAGIQPQHF
TGTGCCGGATCCAGGGCAGGGATCCAGCCCCAGCATTTT
>TRBJ2-2|TRBV4-3|.|.
CASSQDQPTGELFF
TGCGCCAGCAGCCAAGATCAGCCCACCGGGGAGCTGTTTTTT
>TRBJ2-5|TRBV20-1|TRBD2|.
CSANLAGGRETQYF
TGCAGTGCCAACTTAGCGGGGGGGCGAGAGACCCAGTACTTC
>TRBJ2-3|TRBV20-1|.|once
CSARDAEGRFTDTQYF
TGCAGTGCTAGAGATGCGGAGGGCAGGTTCACAGATACGCAGTATTTT
>TRBJ2-7|TRBV12-3/TRBV12-4|TRBD1|.
CASRGGSTGGGEQYF
TGTGCCAGCAGGGGGGGATCGACAGGGGGCGGCGAGCAGTACTTC
>TRBJ1-4|TRBV27|.|.
CASSFQGPDGKLFF
TGTGCCAGCAGTTTCCAGGGCCCGGATGGAAAACTGTTTTTT
>TRBJ2-7|TRBV28|.|.
CASSNAEGPYEQYF
TGTGCCAGCAGTAACGCGGAAGGGCCCTACGAGCAGTACTTC
>TRBJ1-4|TRBV6-2/TRBV6-3|.|.
CASSAGGPRLLPTNEKLFF
TGTGCCAGCAGCGCCGGAGGGCCCCGACTGCTTCCAACTAATGAAAAACTGTTTTTT
>TRBJ1-2|TRBV29-1|.|.
CSVEEEGANYGCTF
TGCAGCGTTGAAGAGGAAGGAGCTAACTATGGCTGCACCTTC
>TRBJ2-7|TRBV5-1|TRBD2|.
CASSWVGGSVYEQYF
TGCGCCAGCAGCTGGGTGGGCGGGAGCGTATACGAGCAGTACTTC
>TRBJ2-1|TRBV10-3|.|once
CAISVGASNEQFF
TGTGCCATCAGTGTAGGCGCGAGCAATGAGCAGTTCTTC
>TRBJ1-5|TRBV20-1|.|.
CSAITHPGGDEDSNQPQHF
TGCAGTGCTATAACTCACCCGGGGGGTGACGAAGATAGCAATCAGCCCCAGCATTTT
>TRBJ1-1|TRBV28|.|once
CASRLDTRRAFF
TGTGCCAGCAGGCTTGACACGAGGCGAGCTTTCTTT